The entry that follows covers one T cell receptor (beta chain) sequence. This specimen comes from a study of T cell clonotyping in hematopoietic cell transplantation. Germline V CDR1 and CDR2: SGHNT, YYREEE (reference sequence). V shed 3 bases and J 2 bases; nucleotides not matched to a gene: 1. The CDR3 covers 13 residues. The method was immunoSEQ multiplex PCR; TCRdb's version includes in-frame clones alone and lacks a portion of them. In the table there are about 6,400 clones, 89% of which are singletons. The chain combines TRBV5-4 with TRBJ2-7; 8 bases are a match to TRBD1. The source of this sequence is a male patient aged 35-55 years who had an allogeneic stem cell transplant from an unrelated donor, so the T cells may come from the graft donor. Some clones in this sample may be carry-over from other donors' samples. Specimen: peripheral blood mononuclear cells, collected 100 days after allogeneic stem cell transplant. This CDR3 reads CASSWGQAYEQYF. In DNA, the CDR3 is TGTGCCAGCAGCTGGGGACAGGCCTACGAGCAGTACTTC.